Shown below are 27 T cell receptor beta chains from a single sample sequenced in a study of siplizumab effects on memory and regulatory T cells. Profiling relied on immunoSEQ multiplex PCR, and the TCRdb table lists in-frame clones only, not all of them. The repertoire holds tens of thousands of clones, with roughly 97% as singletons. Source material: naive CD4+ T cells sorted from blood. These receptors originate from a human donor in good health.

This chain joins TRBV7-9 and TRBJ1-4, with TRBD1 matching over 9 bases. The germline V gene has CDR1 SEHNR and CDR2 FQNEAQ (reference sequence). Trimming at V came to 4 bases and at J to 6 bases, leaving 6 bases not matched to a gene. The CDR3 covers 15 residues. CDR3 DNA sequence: TGTGCCAGCAGCTCCACAGGGGGCGCGGATGAAAAACTGTTTTTT. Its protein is CASSSTGGADEKLFF.

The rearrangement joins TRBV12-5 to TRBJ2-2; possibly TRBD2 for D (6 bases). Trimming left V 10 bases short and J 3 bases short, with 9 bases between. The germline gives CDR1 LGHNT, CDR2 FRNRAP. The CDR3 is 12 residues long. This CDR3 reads CATAGYTGELFF. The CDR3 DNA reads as TGTGCTACTGCGGGGTACACCGGGGAGCTGTTTTTT.

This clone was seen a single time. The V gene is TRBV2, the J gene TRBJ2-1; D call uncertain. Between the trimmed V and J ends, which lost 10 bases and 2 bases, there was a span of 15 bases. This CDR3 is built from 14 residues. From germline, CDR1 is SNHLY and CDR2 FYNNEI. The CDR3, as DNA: TGTGCCACCGAGATGGCGCTTACCTACAATGAGCAGTTCTTC. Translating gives CATEMALTYNEQFF.

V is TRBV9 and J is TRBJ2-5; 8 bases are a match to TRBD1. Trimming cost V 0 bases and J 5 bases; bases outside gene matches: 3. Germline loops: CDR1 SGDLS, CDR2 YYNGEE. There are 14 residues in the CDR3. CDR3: CASSVGTGRETQYF. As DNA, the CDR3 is TGTGCCAGCAGCGTAGGGACAGGGCGCGAGACCCAGTACTTC.

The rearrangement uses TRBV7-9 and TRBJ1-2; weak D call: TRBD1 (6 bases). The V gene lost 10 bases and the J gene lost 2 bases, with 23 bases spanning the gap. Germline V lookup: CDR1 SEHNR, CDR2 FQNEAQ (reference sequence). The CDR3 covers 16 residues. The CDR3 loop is CATYRVPPAKNYGYTF. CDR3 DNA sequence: TGTGCCACGTACAGGGTCCCACCCGCAAAAAACTATGGCTACACCTTC. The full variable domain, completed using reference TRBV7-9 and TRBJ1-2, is DTGVSQNPRHKITKRGQNVTFRCDPISEHNRLYWYRQTLGQGPEFLTYFQNEAQLEKSRLLSDRFSAERPKGSFSTLEIQRTEQGDSAMYLCATYRVPPAKNYGYTFGSGTRLTVV.

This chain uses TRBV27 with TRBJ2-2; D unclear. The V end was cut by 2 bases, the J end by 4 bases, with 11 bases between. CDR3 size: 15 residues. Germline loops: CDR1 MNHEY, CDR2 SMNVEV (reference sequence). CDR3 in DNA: TGTGCCAGCAGTTTAACGGACGGGTCCACCGGGGAGCTGTTTTTT. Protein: CASSLTDGSTGELFF.

CDR3 DNA sequence: TGTGCCAGCAGCGTCCCTTTTGGGGGGGGCTTACCTGTCACAGATACGCAGTATTTT. Residues: CASSVPFGGGLPVTDTQYF. This sequence joins TRBV9 and TRBJ2-3; a possible D gene is TRBD2 (7 bases). Germline CDR1 is SGDLS and CDR2 is YYNGEE. The CDR3 has 19 amino acids. V was trimmed by 2 bases and J by 2 bases, leaving 24 bases between them.

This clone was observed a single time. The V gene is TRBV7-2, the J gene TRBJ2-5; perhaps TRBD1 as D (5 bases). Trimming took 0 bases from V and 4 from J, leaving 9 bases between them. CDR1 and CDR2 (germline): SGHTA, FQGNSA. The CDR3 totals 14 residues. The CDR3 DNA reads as TGTGCCAGCAGCTTAGCAGGGGCGGCAGAGACCCAGTACTTC. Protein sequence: CASSLAGAAETQYF.

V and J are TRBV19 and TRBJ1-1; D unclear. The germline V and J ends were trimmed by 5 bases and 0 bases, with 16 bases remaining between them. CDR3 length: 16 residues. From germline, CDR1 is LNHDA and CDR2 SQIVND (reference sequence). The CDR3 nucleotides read TGTGCCAGTAGTCGTTGGGTCCCCGACCTGAACACTGAAGCTTTCTTT. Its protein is CASSRWVPDLNTEAFF.

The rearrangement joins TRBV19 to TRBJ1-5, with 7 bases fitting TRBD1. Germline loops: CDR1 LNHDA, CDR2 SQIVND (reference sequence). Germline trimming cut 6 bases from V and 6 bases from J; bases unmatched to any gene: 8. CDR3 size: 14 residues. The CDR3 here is CASRETGLGQPQHF. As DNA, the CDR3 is TGTGCCAGTAGGGAGACAGGGCTTGGTCAGCCCCAGCATTTT.

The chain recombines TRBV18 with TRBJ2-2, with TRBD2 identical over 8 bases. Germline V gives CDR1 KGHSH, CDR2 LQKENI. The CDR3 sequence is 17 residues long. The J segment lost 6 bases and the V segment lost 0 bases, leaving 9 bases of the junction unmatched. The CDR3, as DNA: TGTGCCAGCTCACCACCGGCAGCGGGGGCGGGTTCCGGGGAGCTGTTTTTT. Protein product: CASSPPAAGAGSGELFF.

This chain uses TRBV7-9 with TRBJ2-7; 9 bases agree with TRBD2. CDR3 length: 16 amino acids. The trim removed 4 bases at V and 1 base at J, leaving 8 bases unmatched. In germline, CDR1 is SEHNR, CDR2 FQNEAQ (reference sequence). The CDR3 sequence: CASSSPAGGSSYEQYF. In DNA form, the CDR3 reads TGTGCCAGCAGCTCCCCCGCGGGGGGGTCATCCTACGAGCAGTACTTC.

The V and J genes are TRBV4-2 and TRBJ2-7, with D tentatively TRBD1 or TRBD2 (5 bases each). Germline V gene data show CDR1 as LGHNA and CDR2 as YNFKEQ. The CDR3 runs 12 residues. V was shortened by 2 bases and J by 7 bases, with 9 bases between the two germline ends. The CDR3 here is CASSQRGGEQYF. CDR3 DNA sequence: TGTGCCAGCAGCCAAAGGGGCGGGGAGCAGTACTTC.

For the CDR3, the DNA is TGTGCCAGTAGTTCAGGGGGCGGCTCCTACGAGCAGTACTTC. This codes for CASSSGGGSYEQYF. The V gene is TRBV19, the J gene TRBJ2-7, with TRBD1 matching 8 bases. V shed 5 bases, J shed 0 bases, and the junction held 3 bases outside the gene matches. Germline CDR1 reads LNHDA; CDR2 reads SQIVND (reference sequence). The CDR3 length is 14 residues.

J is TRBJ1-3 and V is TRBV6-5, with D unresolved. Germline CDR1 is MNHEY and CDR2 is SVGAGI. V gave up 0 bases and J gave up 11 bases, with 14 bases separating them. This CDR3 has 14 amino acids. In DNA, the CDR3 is TGTGCCAGCAGTTACTCGGCGGGAGCGACCTCCATATATTTT. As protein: CASSYSAGATSIYF.

CDR3 in DNA: TGTGCCAGCTCACCACCGTCGGGCCTCTCCTACGAGCAGTACTTC. Protein: CASSPPSGLSYEQYF. The chain has TRBV18 and TRBJ2-7; D is uncertain. V gave up 0 bases and J gave up 0 bases, with 9 bases separating them. CDR1 is KGHSH and CDR2 is LQKENI in the germline V gene. CDR3 length: 15 amino acids.

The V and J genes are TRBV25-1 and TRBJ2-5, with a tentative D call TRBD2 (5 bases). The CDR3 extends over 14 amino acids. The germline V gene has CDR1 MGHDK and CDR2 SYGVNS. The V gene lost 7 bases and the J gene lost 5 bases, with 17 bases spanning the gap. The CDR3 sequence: CASTLLGLGETQYF. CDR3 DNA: TGTGCCAGCACTCTACTTGGACTTGGGGAGACCCAGTACTTC.

CDR3 bases: TGCGCCAGCAGCCCTGGGGGACAGGGTTTTTTCGAGCAGTACTTC. It translates to CASSPGGQGFFEQYF. V usage is TRBV5-1 and J usage is TRBJ2-7; 9 bases agree with TRBD1. Trimming at V came to 4 bases and at J to 6 bases, leaving 11 bases not matched to a gene. Looked up from germline, CDR1 is SGHRS and CDR2 is YFSETQ. The CDR3 extends over 15 amino acids. Looking up the rest from reference TRBV5-1 and TRBJ2-7 gives the full variable domain: KAGVTQTPRYLIKTRGQQVTLSCSPISGHRSVSWYQQTPGQGLQFLFEYFSETQRNKGNFPGRFSGRQFSNSRSEMNVSTLELGDSALYLCASSPGGQGFFEQYFGPGTRLTVT.

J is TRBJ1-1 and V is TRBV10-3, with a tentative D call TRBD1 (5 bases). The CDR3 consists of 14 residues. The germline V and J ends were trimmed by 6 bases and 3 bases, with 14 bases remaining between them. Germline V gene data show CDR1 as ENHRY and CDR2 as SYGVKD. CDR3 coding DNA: TGTGCCATCAGCAAGGACGGGGGGGACACTGAAGCTTTCTTT. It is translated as CAISKDGGDTEAFF.

CDR3 residues: CASSRNSLGADTEAFF. CDR3 coding DNA: TGTGCCAGCTCACGTAATTCACTAGGGGCAGACACTGAAGCTTTCTTT. The V call is TRBV18, the J call TRBJ1-1; a weak D match, TRBD1 (5 bases). Per germline, CDR1 KGHSH and CDR2 LQKENI. Trimming removed 4 bases at V and 3 bases at J, with 18 bases between. The CDR3 is 16 residues long.

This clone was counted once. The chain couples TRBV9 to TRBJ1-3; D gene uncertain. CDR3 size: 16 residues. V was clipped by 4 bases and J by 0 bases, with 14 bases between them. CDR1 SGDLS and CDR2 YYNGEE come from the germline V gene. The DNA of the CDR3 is TGTGCCAGCAGCCCATCGGACGGGTACTCTGGAAACACCATATATTTT. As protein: CASSPSDGYSGNTIYF.

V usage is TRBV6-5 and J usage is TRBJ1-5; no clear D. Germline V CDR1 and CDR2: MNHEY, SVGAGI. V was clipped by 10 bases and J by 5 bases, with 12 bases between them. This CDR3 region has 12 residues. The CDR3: CATRTADQPQHF. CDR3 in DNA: TGTGCCACCAGGACCGCAGATCAGCCCCAGCATTTT.

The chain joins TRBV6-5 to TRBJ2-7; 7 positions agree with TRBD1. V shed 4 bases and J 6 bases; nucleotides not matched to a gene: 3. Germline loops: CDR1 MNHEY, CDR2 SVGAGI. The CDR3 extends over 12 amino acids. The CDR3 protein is CASSSSGGEQYF. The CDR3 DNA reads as TGTGCCAGCAGTTCATCAGGGGGCGAGCAGTACTTC.

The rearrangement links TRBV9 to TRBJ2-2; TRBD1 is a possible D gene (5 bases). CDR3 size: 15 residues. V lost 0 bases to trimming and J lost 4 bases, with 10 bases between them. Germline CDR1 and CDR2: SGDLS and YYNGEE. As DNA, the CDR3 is TGTGCCAGCAGCGTAGCCCAGGGTTCCACCGGGGAGCTGTTTTTT. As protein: CASSVAQGSTGELFF.

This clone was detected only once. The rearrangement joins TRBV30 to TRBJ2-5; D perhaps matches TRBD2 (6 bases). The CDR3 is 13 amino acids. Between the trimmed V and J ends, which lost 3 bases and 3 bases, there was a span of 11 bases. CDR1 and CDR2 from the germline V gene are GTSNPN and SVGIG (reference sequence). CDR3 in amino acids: CAWSPGGEETQYF. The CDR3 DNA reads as TGTGCCTGGAGCCCCGGCGGGGAAGAGACCCAGTACTTC.

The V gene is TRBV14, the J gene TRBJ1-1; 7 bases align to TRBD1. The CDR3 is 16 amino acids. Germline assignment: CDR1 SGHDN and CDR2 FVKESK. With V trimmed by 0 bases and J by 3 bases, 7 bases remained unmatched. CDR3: CASSQEVARGDTEAFF. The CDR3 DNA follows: TGTGCCAGCAGCCAAGAAGTTGCCAGGGGGGACACTGAAGCTTTCTTT.

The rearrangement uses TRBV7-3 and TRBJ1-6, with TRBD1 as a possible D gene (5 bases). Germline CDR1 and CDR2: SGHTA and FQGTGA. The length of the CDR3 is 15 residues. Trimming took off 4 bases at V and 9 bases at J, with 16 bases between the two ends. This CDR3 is CASSSLGQGASPLHF. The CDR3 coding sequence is TGTGCCAGCAGCTCCCTCGGGCAGGGAGCTTCACCCCTCCACTTT.